These 18 T cell receptor beta chains were all obtained from the same sample, sequenced in a study of cytomegalovirus exposure and HLA in healthy donors. The PCR ran on 60 Vbeta and 13 Jbeta primers. TCRdb keeps only in-frame clones here, not all; method: immunoSEQ multiplex PCR. The sample consists of about 190,000 clones, 81% of them appearing once. What was sequenced was PBMCs. All receptors come from a man aged 35 to 55 in good health and CMV-seropositive.

The rearrangement links TRBV29-1 to TRBJ2-1; possible D gene TRBD2, 5 bases. The V end was cut by 5 bases, the J end by 5 bases, with 16 bases between. The CDR3 runs to 14 residues. CDR1 is SQVTM, CDR2 ANQGSEA, per germline. CDR3 residues: CSVRRIARDNEQFF. The CDR3, as DNA: TGCAGCGTTCGGAGGATAGCTAGGGACAATGAGCAGTTCTTC.

The CDR3 DNA sequence: TGTGCCATCGGAGACTCTAGCGGGGGGGCCTACGAGCAGTACTTC. Its protein is CAIGDSSGGAYEQYF. The rearrangement links TRBV10-3 to TRBJ2-7, with 12 bases that match TRBD2. From germline, CDR1 is ENHRY and CDR2 SYGVKD. The CDR3 is 15 amino acids. After removal of 8 bases from V and 2 bases from J, the junction contained 7 bases not matched to a gene.

The gene calls are TRBV28 and TRBJ1-4, with unresolved D. The CDR3 runs to 15 residues. Trimming removed 6 bases at V and 3 bases at J, with 14 bases between. Germline V gives CDR1 MDHEN, CDR2 SYDVKM. As DNA, the CDR3 is TGTGCCAGCAGCCGCTTGCGCGTCGCTAATGAAAAACTGTTTTTT. Translation: CASSRLRVANEKLFF.

The chain employs TRBV2 and TRBJ2-5; 9 bases agree with TRBD2. Trimming removed 4 bases from V and 4 bases from J; junction bases left unmatched: 4. There are 14 residues in the CDR3. Germline loops: CDR1 SNHLY, CDR2 FYNNEI. The CDR3 sequence is CASSGGRALETQYF. CDR3 in DNA: TGTGCCAGCAGTGGCGGGAGGGCCTTAGAGACCCAGTACTTC.

This chain joins TRBV7-2 and TRBJ2-7; 8 bases line up with TRBD1. V lost 5 bases and J lost 2; bases outside the gene matches: 5. The germline gives CDR1 SGHTA, CDR2 FQGNSA. The CDR3 runs to 14 residues. The CDR3 here is CASSQGQDTYEQYF. DNA of the CDR3: TGTGCCAGCAGCCAGGGACAGGACACCTACGAGCAGTACTTC.

The chain has TRBV7-8 and TRBJ1-6; TRBD1 matches at 8 bases. Germline CDR1 SGHVS, CDR2 FQNEAQ. This CDR3 region has 16 residues. V was pared by 4 bases and J by 10 bases, with 12 bases of the junction left unmatched. Here the CDR3 reads CASSSTSWTGSSPLHF. CDR3 in DNA: TGTGCCAGCAGCTCTACATCCTGGACAGGGTCATCACCCCTCCACTTT.

This chain connects TRBV10-3 to TRBJ1-3, with D maybe TRBD1 (6 bases). V was trimmed by 6 bases and J by 0 bases, leaving 12 bases between them. CDR1 and CDR2 from the germline V gene are ENHRY and SYGVKD. The CDR3 contains 15 residues. In DNA, the CDR3 is TGTGCCATCAGGGACAGCCGGAGCTCTGGAAACACCATATATTTT. Translation: CAIRDSRSSGNTIYF.

The CDR3 DNA reads as TGCAGCGGGATTATCAGGGCAGAGCAGTTCTTC. It encodes CSGIIRAEQFF. This chain connects TRBV29-1 to TRBJ2-1; the D gene is possibly TRBD1 (5 bases). Germline V CDR1 and CDR2: SQVTM, ANQGSEA. The length of the CDR3 is 11 residues. V was cut by 7 bases and J by 10 bases, with 14 bases left in between.

This chain joins TRBV18 and TRBJ2-2, with a weak D call TRBD2 (7 bases). The germline V gene has CDR1 KGHSH and CDR2 LQKENI. V lost 3 bases, J lost 7 bases, and 15 bases lay in between. The CDR3 has 15 residues. The CDR3 region has the DNA TGTGCCAGCTCACCCCCTCGGGGGGCGGTCGGGGAGCTGTTTTTT. Translating gives CASSPPRGAVGELFF.

This clone was seen more than once but under ten times. V and J are TRBV10-1 and TRBJ2-7; TRBD1 might be the D (5 bases). The CDR3 is made up of 12 amino acids. Germline-derived CDR1 and CDR2 are WNHNN and SYGVQD (reference sequence). The germline V and J ends were trimmed by 5 bases and 7 bases, with 12 bases remaining between them. The CDR3 DNA reads as TGCGCCAGCAGTCCAGGGCCAGGGGAGCAGTACTTC. This encodes CASSPGPGEQYF.

As for this clone: The same CDR3 also results from other DNA sequences found in this sample. The V call is TRBV5-1, the J call TRBJ2-7; 12 nucleotides match TRBD1. Unmatched junction bases numbered 5, after V lost 0 bases and J lost 4 bases. CDR1 is SGHRS and CDR2 is YFSETQ in the germline V gene. The CDR3 runs to 16 residues. The DNA of the CDR3 is TGCGCCAGCAGCTTGGCTCCGGGACAGGGGGCTTACGAGCAGTACTTC. Its protein is CASSLAPGQGAYEQYF.

For the CDR3, the DNA is TGTGCCAGCAGTGAAGCAGGTCCCTACGAGCAGTACTTC. Amino acids: CASSEAGPYEQYF. The chain recombines TRBV6-5 with TRBJ2-7; D is uncertain. The CDR3 loop spans 13 amino acids. Germline CDR1 and CDR2: MNHEY and SVGAGI. Trimming removed 5 bases at V and 2 bases at J, with 10 bases between.

The genes are TRBV29-1 and TRBJ2-7, with 14 bases identical to TRBD2. The CDR3 contains 15 residues. V lost 4 bases to trimming and J lost 6 bases; unmatched junction nucleotides: 8. Germline loops: CDR1 SQVTM, CDR2 ANQGSEA. Here the CDR3 reads CSVALLGTSGSEQYF. For the CDR3, the DNA is TGCAGCGTTGCCCTCTTGGGGACTAGCGGGAGCGAGCAGTACTTC.

A word on this clone: This sample also contains other DNA sequences that code for the same CDR3. The chain uses TRBV5-4 and TRBJ2-5; 11 bases agree with TRBD2. This CDR3 spans 13 amino acids. V shed 4 bases and J 4 bases; nucleotides not matched to a gene: 0. The V gene's germline CDR1 is SGHNT and CDR2 YYREEE (reference sequence). CDR3 region: CASSLAGGETQYF. The CDR3 DNA reads as TGTGCCAGCAGCCTAGCGGGAGGAGAGACCCAGTACTTC.

The chain has TRBV6-6 and TRBJ2-3; 7 bases match TRBD2. The trim removed 0 bases at V and 6 bases at J, leaving 6 bases unmatched. The germline V gene has CDR1 MNHNY and CDR2 SVGAGI (reference sequence). There are 15 residues in the CDR3. The CDR3 region is CASSYSRTSKDTQYF. The CDR3 nucleotides are TGTGCCAGCAGTTACTCTAGGACTAGTAAGGATACGCAGTATTTT.

This clone has just one count. This chain uses TRBV13 with TRBJ2-3; D call uncertain. The V end was cut by 0 bases, the J end by 1 base, with 5 bases between. The CDR3 extends over 14 amino acids. Looked up from germline, CDR1 is PRHDT and CDR2 is FYEKMQ (reference sequence). The CDR3 DNA reads as TGTGCCAGCAGCTTAGGTCCTGGCACAGATACGCAGTATTTT. It translates to CASSLGPGTDTQYF.

This chain connects TRBV28 to TRBJ1-1, with D possibly TRBD1 on 5 matching bases. The CDR3 totals 15 residues. V was shortened by 5 bases and J by 4 bases, with 17 bases between the two germline ends. Germline values: CDR1 MDHEN, CDR2 SYDVKM. Written as DNA, the CDR3 is TGTGCCAGCAGTCACAGGTTACTGGTCCCCACTGAAGCTTTCTTT. It yields the protein CASSHRLLVPTEAFF.

This clone was seen just once. The DNA for the CDR3 is TGCGCCAGCAGCCCGGTCGGGGGAACCTACGAGCAGTACTTC. Residues: CASSPVGGTYEQYF. V and J are TRBV5-1 and TRBJ2-7, with D tentatively TRBD2 (6 bases). Deletions cut 4 bases from V and 2 bases from J, with 13 bases between. CDR3 length equals 14 residues. Looked up from germline, CDR1 is SGHRS and CDR2 is YFSETQ.